This T cell receptor (beta chain) came from a study of beta chain features in type 1 diabetes (dated by TCRdb to about 2018). Study-wide context: Mean age, gender distribution, total cell number and subset yield were not different between patients and healthy donors. A total of about 100 million sorted cells were examined across all samples, and RNA yield correlated strongly with the number of cells per subset. The study compared TCRB repertoires of sorted circulating CD4+ T cell subsets between recently diagnosed type 1 diabetes patients and matched healthy donors. Whereas all 30 or so donors provided naive and central memory subsets, regulatory and stem cell-like memory subsets were isolated from just 8 patients and about 8 healthy donors. General findings and caveats noted by the study authors: The naive, central memory and regulatory TCRB repertoires appeared to resemble one another more closely among patients than among healthy donors. Because cDNA rather than genomic DNA was sequenced, highly expressing activated cells could have been over-represented, although no difference in activation and CD3 levels was found between groups. Because the HLA sub-analyses included only small numbers of individuals, any influence of HLA type on TCRB rearrangement was left unresolved. Fewer insertions and more nucleotide deletions at VDJ recombination sites were observed in patients with type 1 diabetes, implying thymic rearrangement abnormalities. Shorter templates might be favored by PCR, yet because patient and control samples were amplified and corrected together, any such skew would affect both groups equally. In all four CD4+ subsets, TCRB CDR3 length was moderately but significantly shorter in type 1 diabetes patients.

A single peripheral blood draw of approximately 110 mL on average was collected from each donor into heparinised tubes. A BD FACSAria II and a panel including CD45RO, CCR7, CD25, CD127, CD95 and CD27 were used to sort naive, central memory, regulatory and stem cell-like memory CD4+ T cells. A purity above 95% was achieved for all sorted populations. Right away, PBMCs were isolated by Lymphoprep density gradient centrifugation and were stained directly, with no culture step. So that batch effects would be minimized, each experiment stained and sorted samples in pairs, pairing one healthy donor with one patient. The entire isolated RNA was reverse transcribed using the High Capacity cDNA Reverse Transcription Kit, and thus expressed TCRB transcripts were sequenced. Naive, central memory and regulatory T cell samples underwent deep immunoSEQ sequencing, averaging about 3.57 million total reads per sample. Sorted cells were lysed in RLT buffer, and RNA was extracted using DNase-treated RNeasy Micro or Mini kits according to cell number. Each cell subset was processed on its own to prevent cross-contamination, while patient and healthy donor samples were processed together. The immunoSEQ multiplex PCR was used to amplify TCRB sequences from cDNA, yielding 87-bp fragments that span the CDR3 region. Sequencing of the amplicons was done on the Illumina HiSeq platform. On the study's bioinformatics: PCR bias was computationally corrected using synthetic template baselines, reads within Hamming distance 2 were collapsed, and singletons that could not be merged were discarded. Reads were aligned against IMGT to assign V, D and J genes, CDR3 length and insertions or deletions at six rearrangement sites. Within each subset, clonotype counts were normalized to the number of sorted cells before true diversity and Gini coefficients were calculated with the tcR R package. The overlap coefficient, calculated on TCRB nucleotide sequences, was used to measure repertoire sharing. Out-of-frame TCRB sequences from naive cells were analyzed as a proxy for the pre-selection repertoire. In its TCRdb copy, this immuneACCESS table keeps in-frame sequences only and misses some clones. Where compared with another copy, unresolved V genes explain less than half of these, and the others have no known cause. Clone size and the V and J calls come from that table; the DNA yielded D and trimming. This sample holds fewer than 900,000 clones; 17% were observed only once. The top ten constitute 0.02% to 0.03% of the sample.

The CDR3 has 19 amino acids, counting the end cysteine and phenylalanine. Only the CDR3 part of the read is kept: 57 bases, read in frame from the first base. As encoded in the germline V gene (reference sequence), CDR1 is MNHEY while CDR2 is SMNVEV. Trimming takes 8 bases from V and 2 bases from J, and the germline ends sit 25 bases apart. In this sample, this clone turned up a few times. Its specific antigen is unknown. Base-call qualities are not available, and no considerably larger clone is one nucleotide away. The sequence links TRBV27 to TRBJ2-6; no D gene call is confident. The sequenced sample was naive CD4+ T cells from blood. This specimen's cell subset or site label, interpreted: true naive CD4+ T cells. The source of this sequence is a woman aged 18 to 35 in good health. The CDR3 amino acid sequence is: CASGPRTYRPLTGANVLTF. The nucleotide sequence reads TGTGCCAGCGGACCACGGACCTATAGACCGCTAACTGGGGCCAACGTCCTGACTTTC.